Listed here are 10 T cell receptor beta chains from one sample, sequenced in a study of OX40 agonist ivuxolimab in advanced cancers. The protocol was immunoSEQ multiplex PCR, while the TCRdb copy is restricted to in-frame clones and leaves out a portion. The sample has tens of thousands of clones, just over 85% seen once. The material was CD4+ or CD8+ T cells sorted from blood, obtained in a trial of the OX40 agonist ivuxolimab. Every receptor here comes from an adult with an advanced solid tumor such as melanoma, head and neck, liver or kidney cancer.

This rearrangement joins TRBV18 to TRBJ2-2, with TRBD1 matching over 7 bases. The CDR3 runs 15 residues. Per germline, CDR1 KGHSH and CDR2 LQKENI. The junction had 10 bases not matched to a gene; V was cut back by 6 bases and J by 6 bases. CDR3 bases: TGTGCCAGCTCCTCCCGGGACAGTAAACCCGGGGAGCTGTTTTTT. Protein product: CASSSRDSKPGELFF. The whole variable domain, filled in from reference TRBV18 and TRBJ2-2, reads NAGVMQNPRHLVRRRGQEARLRCSPMKGHSHVYWYRQLPEEGLKFMVYLQKENIIDESGMPKERFSAEFPKEGPSILRIQQVVRGDSAAYFCASSSRDSKPGELFFGEGSRLTVL.

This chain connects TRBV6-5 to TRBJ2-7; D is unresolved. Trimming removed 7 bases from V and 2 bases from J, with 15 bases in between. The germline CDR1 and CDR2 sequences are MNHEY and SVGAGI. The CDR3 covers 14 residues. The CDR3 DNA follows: TGTGCCAGCACCAAAGTGCTCCCCCCCTACGAGCAGTACTTC. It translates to CASTKVLPPYEQYF.

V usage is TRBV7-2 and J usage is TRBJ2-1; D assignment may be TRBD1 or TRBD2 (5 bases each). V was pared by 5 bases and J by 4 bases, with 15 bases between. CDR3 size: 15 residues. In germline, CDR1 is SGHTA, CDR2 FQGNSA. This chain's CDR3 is CASSPRGELYNEQFF. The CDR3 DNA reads TGTGCCAGCAGCCCGAGGGGCGAGTTGTACAATGAGCAGTTCTTC.

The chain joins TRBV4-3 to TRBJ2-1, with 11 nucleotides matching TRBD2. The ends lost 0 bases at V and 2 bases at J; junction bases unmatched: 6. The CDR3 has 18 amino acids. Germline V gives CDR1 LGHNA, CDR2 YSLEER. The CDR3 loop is CASSQESVAGGPYNEQFF. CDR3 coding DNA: TGCGCCAGCAGCCAAGAGAGCGTAGCGGGAGGGCCCTACAATGAGCAGTTCTTC.

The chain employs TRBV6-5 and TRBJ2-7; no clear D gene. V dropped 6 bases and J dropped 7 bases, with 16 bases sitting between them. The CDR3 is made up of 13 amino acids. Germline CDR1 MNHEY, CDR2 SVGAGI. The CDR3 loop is CASSYTPSGEQYF. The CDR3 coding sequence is TGTGCCAGCAGCTACACCCCCTCTGGGGAGCAGTACTTC.

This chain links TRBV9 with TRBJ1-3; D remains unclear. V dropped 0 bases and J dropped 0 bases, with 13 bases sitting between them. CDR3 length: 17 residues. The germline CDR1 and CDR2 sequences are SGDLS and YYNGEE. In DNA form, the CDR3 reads TGTGCCAGCAGCGTAGTACCCGATGGCACCTCTGGAAACACCATATATTTT. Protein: CASSVVPDGTSGNTIYF.

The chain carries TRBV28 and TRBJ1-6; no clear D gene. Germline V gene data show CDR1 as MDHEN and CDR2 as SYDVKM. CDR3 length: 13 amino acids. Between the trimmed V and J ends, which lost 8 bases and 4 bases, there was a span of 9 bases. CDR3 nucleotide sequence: TGTGCCAGCGACCGAACTTATAATTCACCCCTCCACTTT. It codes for CASDRTYNSPLHF.

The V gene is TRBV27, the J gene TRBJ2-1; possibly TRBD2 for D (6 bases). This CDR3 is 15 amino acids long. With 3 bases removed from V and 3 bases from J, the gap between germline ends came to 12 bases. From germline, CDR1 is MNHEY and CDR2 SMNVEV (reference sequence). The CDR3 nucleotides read TGTGCCAGCAGTTTCGGGAGTAGATTCTACAATGAGCAGTTCTTC. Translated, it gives CASSFGSRFYNEQFF.

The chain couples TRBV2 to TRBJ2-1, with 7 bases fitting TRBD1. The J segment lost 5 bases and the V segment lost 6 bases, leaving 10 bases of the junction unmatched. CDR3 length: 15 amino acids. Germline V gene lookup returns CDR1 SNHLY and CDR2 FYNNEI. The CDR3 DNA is TGTGCCAGCAGAGGGGACAGACCGAAACACAATGAGCAGTTCTTC. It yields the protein CASRGDRPKHNEQFF.

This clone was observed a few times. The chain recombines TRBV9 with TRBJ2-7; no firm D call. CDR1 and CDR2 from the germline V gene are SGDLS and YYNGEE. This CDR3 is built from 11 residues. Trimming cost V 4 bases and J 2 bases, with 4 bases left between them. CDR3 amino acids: CASSFTYEQYF. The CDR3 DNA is TGTGCCAGCAGCTTTACCTACGAGCAGTACTTC.